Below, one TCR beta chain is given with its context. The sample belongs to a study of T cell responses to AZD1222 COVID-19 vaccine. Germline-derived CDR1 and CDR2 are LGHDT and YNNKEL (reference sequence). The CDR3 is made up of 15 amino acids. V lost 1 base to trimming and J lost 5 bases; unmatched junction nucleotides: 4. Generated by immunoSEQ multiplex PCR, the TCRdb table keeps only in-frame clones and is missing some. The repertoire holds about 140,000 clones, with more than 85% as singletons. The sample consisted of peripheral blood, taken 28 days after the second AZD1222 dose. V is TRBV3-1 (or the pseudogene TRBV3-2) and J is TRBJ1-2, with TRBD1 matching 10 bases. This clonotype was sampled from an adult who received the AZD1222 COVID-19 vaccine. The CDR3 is CASSQGQGARYGYTF. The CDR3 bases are TGTGCCAGCAGCCAAGGACAGGGGGCGAGGTATGGCTACACCTTC.